The TCR beta chain under discussion was sequenced for a study of regulatory and conventional T cells in RAG deficiency. The table came from immunoSEQ multiplex PCR; TCRdb's copy has only in-frame clones and leaves some out. The table records fewer than 20,000 clones, 87% of them present only once. Germline assignment: CDR1 GTSNPN and CDR2 SVGIG (reference sequence). The CDR3 totals 14 residues. V was clipped by 5 bases and J by 8 bases; unmatched bases: 8. Genomic DNA came from blood regulatory T cells gated CD4+ CD25-high CD127-low. These records were also assigned to another study, of regulatory T cells. That source adds: Amplification used 52 TRBV primers and 13 TRBJ primers.

Sequencing was carried out using Tregs sorted from blood. The clonotype comes from a human donor in good health. The chain employs TRBV30 and TRBJ1-6, with 8 bases aligning to TRBD1. The chain's CDR3 is CAWGQGTTHSPLHF. DNA of the CDR3: TGTGCCTGGGGACAGGGAACTACCCATTCACCCCTCCACTTT.